This T cell receptor beta chain is from a study of T cells in localized non-small cell lung cancer. The CDR3 has 15 residues. The V end lost 0 bases, the J end lost 2 bases, and 9 bases lay between the germline ends. CDR1 and CDR2 from the germline V gene are SGHNT and YYREEE (reference sequence). Findings and limits, study-wide: Sequence data derive from only one tumor region, so heterogeneity remains possible.

Method: immunoSEQ multiplex PCR; TCRdb's copy keeps in-frame clones and lacks some. Counted here are roughly 38,000 clones, around 86% occurring once; the ten biggest clones make up less than 6.5%. In regard to this clone: As yet, its antigen is unknown.

The source of this sequence is a male donor at least 60 years old with stage II lung adenocarcinoma. This specimen was peripheral blood mononuclear cells, taken before any cancer treatment. The chain joins TRBV5-4 to TRBJ2-1, with D possibly being TRBD2 (6 bases). The CDR3, as DNA: TGTGCCAGCAGCTTGGACCGGGAGACCTACAATGAGCAGTTCTTC. Protein: CASSLDRETYNEQFF.